The 15 T cell receptor beta chains listed next were all sequenced from one sample in a study of T cell responses to AZD1222 COVID-19 vaccine. The repertoire was sequenced with immunoSEQ multiplex PCR; TCRdb's copy has only in-frame clones and lacks some. Of about 81,000 clones in the sample, 80% to 90% were seen once. The sample consisted of peripheral blood, taken 28 days after the second AZD1222 dose. These TCRs come from an adult who received the AZD1222 COVID-19 vaccine.

This clone occurred a few times. J is TRBJ2-5 and V is TRBV7-9; 9 bases fit TRBD1. CDR1 and CDR2 from the germline V gene are SEHNR and FQNEAQ (reference sequence). Trimming cost V 0 bases and J 3 bases; bases outside gene matches: 2. This CDR3 has 15 amino acids. The CDR3 loop reads CASSLARTGEETQYF. The CDR3 DNA reads as TGTGCCAGCAGCTTAGCGCGGACAGGGGAAGAGACCCAGTACTTC.

V usage is TRBV2 and J usage is TRBJ2-3; D perhaps matches TRBD2 (6 bases). There are 15 residues in the CDR3. Looked up from germline, CDR1 is SNHLY and CDR2 is FYNNEI. Trimming left V 1 base short and J 0 bases short, with 8 bases between. CDR3 coding DNA: TGTGCCAGCAGTGAAGAGCGGGCTAGCACAGATACGCAGTATTTT. Translating it yields CASSEERASTDTQYF.

The chain is built from TRBV28 and TRBJ2-1; 9 bases map to TRBD2. Germline V gene sequence: CDR1 MDHEN, CDR2 SYDVKM. J gave up 2 bases and V 3 bases, and 11 bases lay outside the gene matches. The CDR3 has 18 amino acids. The DNA of the CDR3 is TGTGCCAGCAGTTTGGCTGGATTTAGCGGGAGACCCTACAATGAGCAGTTCTTC. As protein: CASSLAGFSGRPYNEQFF.

This clone was observed a few times. The chain links TRBV30 to TRBJ2-7; the match to TRBD1 covers 7 bases. The CDR3 spans 11 residues. V lost 3 bases and J lost 9; bases outside the gene matches: 5. CDR1 and CDR2 from the germline V gene are GTSNPN and SVGIG (reference sequence). The CDR3 DNA sequence: TGTGCCTGGAGGAAGGCAGGGGGGCAGTACTTC. Its protein is CAWRKAGGQYF.

The V call is TRBV5-4, the J call TRBJ2-1; no definite D call. The V and J ends lost 4 bases and 5 bases respectively, with 19 bases between them. Germline V gives CDR1 SGHNT, CDR2 YYREEE (reference sequence). The CDR3 is made up of 16 amino acids. Here the CDR3 reads CASSPRLVIHDNEQFF. The CDR3 bases are TGTGCCAGCAGCCCCCGTTTAGTAATTCATGACAATGAGCAGTTCTTC.

The V call is TRBV3-1 (or the pseudogene TRBV3-2), the J call TRBJ1-4; 8 nucleotides align to TRBD1. The germline V gene has CDR1 LGHDT and CDR2 YNNKEL (reference sequence). The trim removed 4 bases at V and 4 bases at J, leaving 11 bases unmatched. The CDR3 sequence is 17 residues long. CDR3 nucleotides: TGTGCCAGCAGCCCGACAGGGGATCTGAGAGGTAATGAAAAACTGTTTTTT. Its translation: CASSPTGDLRGNEKLFF.

V and J are TRBV2 and TRBJ2-7; 11 bases align to TRBD2. Germline V gives CDR1 SNHLY, CDR2 FYNNEI. The CDR3 totals 15 residues. J lost 2 bases, V lost 7 bases, and 7 bases had no gene match. The CDR3 spells CASTPTSGGTYEQYF. DNA for the CDR3: TGTGCCAGCACCCCAACTAGCGGGGGCACCTACGAGCAGTACTTC. Filled out from reference TRBV2 and TRBJ2-7, the complete variable domain reads EPEVTQTPSHQVTQMGQEVILRCVPISNHLYFYWYRQILGQKVEFLVSFYNNEISEKSEIFDDQFSVERPDGSNFTLKIRSTKLEDSAMYFCASTPTSGGTYEQYFGPGTRLTVT.

This chain connects TRBV27 to TRBJ1-4, with no clear D. Germline V lookup: CDR1 MNHEY, CDR2 SMNVEV (reference sequence). Deletions cut 1 base from V and 2 bases from J, with 5 bases between. The CDR3 spans 14 residues. In nucleotides, the CDR3 is TGTGCCAGCAGTTTATTTACCACTAATGAAAAACTGTTTTTT. This encodes CASSLFTTNEKLFF.

The rearrangement links TRBV20-1 to TRBJ2-5; D assignment may be TRBD1 or TRBD2 (5 bases each). There are 11 residues in the CDR3. The V end was cut by 6 bases, the J end by 7 bases, with 12 bases between. Germline loops: CDR1 DFQATT, CDR2 SNEGSKA (reference sequence). Written as DNA, the CDR3 is TGCAGTGCCCTGTCTGGGGGGACCCAGTACTTC. Its translation is CSALSGGTQYF.

This rearrangement joins TRBV30 to TRBJ1-3, with D perhaps TRBD1 (5 bases). The CDR3 length is 14 residues. CDR1 and CDR2 from the germline V gene are GTSNPN and SVGIG (reference sequence). The V and J ends lost 3 bases and 0 bases respectively, with 9 bases between them. CDR3 sequence (DNA): TGTGCCTGGAGAACAGGCACCTCTGGAAACACCATATATTTT. The encoded protein is CAWRTGTSGNTIYF.

The genes are TRBV18 and TRBJ1-5; a possible D gene is TRBD1 (5 bases). CDR3 size: 17 residues. CDR1 and CDR2 (germline): KGHSH, LQKENI. Trimming removed 1 base at V and 2 bases at J, with 15 bases between. CDR3 residues: CASSPRGTSGGNQPQHF. Written as DNA, the CDR3 is TGTGCCAGCTCACCACGTGGGACCTCGGGGGGCAATCAGCCCCAGCATTTT.

CDR3 region: CSVEGTATNEKLFF. The CDR3 nucleotides are TGCAGCGTTGAAGGGACCGCAACTAATGAAAAACTGTTTTTT. The chain carries TRBV29-1 and TRBJ1-4, with no clear D. CDR1 SQVTM and CDR2 ANQGSEA come from the germline V gene. The CDR3 is 14 residues long. V was clipped by 1 base and J by 0 bases, with 6 bases between them.

The V call is TRBV28, the J call TRBJ1-4; D is unresolved. The V end was cut by 5 bases, the J end by 10 bases, with 11 bases between. The length of the CDR3 is 12 residues. The germline V gene encodes CDR1 MDHEN and CDR2 SYDVKM. In DNA, the CDR3 is TGTGCCAGCAGTCCCCCCCGAGGAAAACTGTTTTTT. Its translation: CASSPPRGKLFF.

The rearrangement links TRBV9 to TRBJ2-7; 10 nucleotides agree with TRBD1. V lost 7 bases to trimming and J lost 5 bases; unmatched junction nucleotides: 3. CDR1 and CDR2 from the germline V gene are SGDLS and YYNGEE. This CDR3 region has 12 residues. For the CDR3, the DNA is TGTGCCAGCGGGACAGGGGTCCACGAGCAGTACTTC. It codes for CASGTGVHEQYF.

Here the CDR3 reads CASSQGPGGRSYEQYF. Here the CDR3 DNA reads TGTGCCAGCAGCCAGGGTCCAGGCGGGAGATCTTACGAGCAGTACTTC. This chain links TRBV4-2 with TRBJ2-7; TRBD2 aligns across 7 bases. Trimming at V came to 3 bases and at J to 4 bases, leaving 12 bases not matched to a gene. Germline V gene sequence: CDR1 LGHNA, CDR2 YNFKEQ. CDR3 length equals 16 residues.